This T cell receptor beta chain stems from a study of PD-L1 blockade in urothelial cancer listed by TCRdb under 2017. As for the study more broadly: Therapy was started in the mid-2010s for all patients, and atezolizumab 1,200 mg was administered intravenously every 3 weeks. Blood samples yielded a median of around 150,000 T cells and more than 80,000 unique TCRs, with median clonality roughly 0.085. About 85% of the roughly 29 patients were males with bladder-origin urothelial cancer, and about 65% of the roughly 30 reported a prior smoking history. Pretreatment blood TCR-seq was available for 27 to 30 patients, at least one posttreatment blood collection was obtained for about 24 patients, and tumor TCR-seq was available for about 24 patients. In the same patients who had TCR sequencing, pretreatment tumors also underwent whole exome sequencing and RNA sequencing. Patients had an ECOG performance status of 0 or 1 and had received between 0 and 3 prior chemotherapy regimens. Somatic, immune and clinical correlates of response to PD-L1 blockade with atezolizumab in urothelial cancer were the focus of an exploratory multi-omic analysis. Blood samples were analyzed at two time points: 3 weeks after treatment start (second dose) and 6 weeks after treatment start. Pretreatment tumor samples, along with matched peripheral blood serially collected before and after atezolizumab treatment, were subjected to TCR sequencing. Durable clinical benefit was defined as a progression-free survival longer than 6 months, and TCR features were additionally tested against progression-free survival and overall survival. Eight to ten patients achieved durable clinical benefit and around 19 did not. What the authors observed across the whole study: Patients with durable benefit showed greater expansion of tumor-associated TCR clones in peripheral blood 3 weeks after starting treatment (n of about 22, p = 0.022). A pretreatment peripheral blood TCR clonality below the median was linked to improved progression-free and overall survival. Small sample size (n ≈ 29) and many exploratory analyses mean the results are intended to be hypothesis-generating.

In regard to this clone: Its binding antigen is unknown. The input lacks base qualities; no much larger clone sits a single base away.

The cohort comprised 25 to 30 patients with locally advanced or metastatic urothelial carcinoma treated at Memorial Sloan Kettering on a trial protocol. Peripheral blood mononuclear cells were collected pretreatment and during treatment, at between 1 and 8 total time points per patient. The Qiagen DNeasy Blood extraction kit was used to purify genomic DNA from total PBMCs and tumor samples. Collected pretreatment and during treatment, PBMCs were isolated and stored as previously described. Looking up the germline V gene (reference sequence) yields CDR1 SGHKS and CDR2 YYEKEE. Taken from cysteine to phenylalanine, the CDR3 has 14 residues. The DNA shown is the 42-base CDR3, in frame from base 1. V and J lose 0 bases and 8 bases, and a span of 14 bases separates them. Synthetic TCR analog templates were spiked into each PCR so that absolute template abundance could be estimated from read counts. TCRbeta CDR3 regions were amplified from genomic DNA with bias-controlled V and J gene primers using the immunoSEQ assay. Rearranged TCRbeta segments were sequenced at approximately 20X coverage. Processing in the source paper ran as follows. Sequencing errors were corrected by clustering, and CDR3s were annotated against IMGT so that V, D and J genes could be assigned. Downstream analyses used only productive TCRbeta rearrangements and left out out-of-frame or stop-codon sequences. To compute clonality, Shannon entropy was normalized by the log of the number of unique productive sequences and then subtracted from one. Clones differing between time points or between blood and tumor were identified by Fisher's exact test with Benjamini-Hochberg correction at adjusted p below 0.01. The table comes from immuneACCESS by way of TCRdb, which keeps in-frame sequences with V and J called. Part of the clones is missing from these tables; in studies checked, under half for an unresolved V gene and the rest for unknown reasons. V, J and clone size are those of that table, while D and trimming were read from the DNA. The sample records about 37,000 clones, over 65% of which are singletons. The leading ten clones occupy more than 15% of the sample.

Sequencing was performed on PBMCs, taken around atezolizumab (anti-PD-L1) treatment. This receptor was obtained from a man aged 60 to 69 with urothelial cancer. This receptor chain uses TRBV5-5 and TRBJ1-2, with the D gene not confidently named. The CDR3 in this case is CASSLDGPSRGYTF. Here is the DNA: TGTGCCAGCAGCTTGGATGGTCCCTCCCGGGGCTACACCTTC.